Sequencing of this TCR beta chain was carried out in a study of T cells in tumors after PD-1 blockade. About the research overall: Each patient got pembrolizumab 200 mg every 3 weeks or cemiplimab 350 mg every 2 weeks. General study points: About 41% of tumor TCR clonotypes were also found in blood.

Comments on this clone: Its antigen is as yet unknown.

Trimming took 5 bases from V and 2 from J, leaving 10 bases between them. The germline gives CDR1 SGDLS, CDR2 YYNGEE. This CDR3 region has 13 residues. Some clones are missing from TCRdb's copy, which holds only in-frame ones; the method was immunoSEQ multiplex PCR. The sample includes approximately 48,000 clones, roughly 80% of them seen just once. The clonotype comes from a human donor with basal cell carcinoma. This specimen consisted of PBMCs, obtained before anti-PD-1 treatment. V gene TRBV9 combines with J gene TRBJ1-2; no firm D call. This CDR3 is CASSAAGNYGYTF. The CDR3 coding sequence is TGTGCCAGCAGTGCTGCGGGAAACTATGGCTACACCTTC.